This T cell receptor beta chain was captured by sequencing in a study of blood T cell repertoires in COVID-19. On the study more broadly: COVID-19 samples collected from the United States, Italy and Spain covered acute and convalescent phases.

As handled by the study authors: Amplification with reference gene primers provided the estimates of nucleated cell counts. This table comes from immunoSEQ multiplex PCR, and its TCRdb copy is limited to in-frame clones, with some not included. Clone size and the V and J calls come from that table; the DNA yielded D and trimming. The sample has tens of thousands of clones; about 78% are singletons. This clone was detected a few times. The CDR3 runs 14 residues. Germline V CDR1 and CDR2: SGHTA, FQGTGA. V shed 4 bases and J shed 1 base, with 10 bases lying between them. The chain has TRBV7-3 and TRBJ1-1; perhaps TRBD1 as D (6 bases). The TCR was taken from a woman of 80 years or more with acute or convalescent COVID-19. Source material: peripheral blood. CDR3: CASSSTGANTEAFF. CDR3 nucleotides: TGTGCCAGCAGCTCGACAGGCGCGAACACTGAAGCTTTCTTT.